Sequencing of this TCR beta chain was carried out in a study of blood T cell repertoires in COVID-19. Turning to the study itself: The study drew acute and convalescent COVID-19 samples from the United States, Italy and Spain.

The study assigned cohorts using participant-reported clinical history. Donors in Cohort 3 counted as recovered after two negative PCRs, clearance, or symptom resolution. Germline loops: CDR1 LNHDA, CDR2 SQIVND (reference sequence). Between the trimmed V and J ends, which lost 5 bases and 3 bases, there was a span of 17 bases. The length of the CDR3 is 15 residues. Data came from immunoSEQ multiplex PCR; TCRdb stores just in-frame clones and leaves some out. The sample carries 300,000 to 450,000 clones, 80% to 90% recorded once. Source material: PBMCs or T cells enriched from blood (not recorded which). This chain uses TRBV19 with TRBJ2-7; D may be TRBD1 (5 bases). This TCR was recovered from a man between 18 and 35 years old who had recovered from COVID-19. CDR3 in amino acids: CASSPLSDSYYEQYF. The CDR3 nucleotides read TGTGCCAGTAGTCCATTGTCTGACAGTTACTACGAGCAGTACTTC.